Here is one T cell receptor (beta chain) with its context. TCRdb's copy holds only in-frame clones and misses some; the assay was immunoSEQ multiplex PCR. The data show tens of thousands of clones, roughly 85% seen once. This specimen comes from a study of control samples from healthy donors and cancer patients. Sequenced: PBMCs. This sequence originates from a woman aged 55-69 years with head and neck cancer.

For the CDR3, the DNA is TGTGCCAGCAGCATCACAGGCCAGCCCCAGCATTTT. This sequence encodes CASSITGQPQHF. The rearrangement joins TRBV3-1 (or the pseudogene TRBV3-2) to TRBJ1-5; D possibly corresponds to TRBD1 (5 bases). CDR1 is LGHDT and CDR2 is YNNKEL in the germline V gene (reference sequence). V lost 5 bases and J 7 bases, leaving 9 bases between the germline ends. This CDR3 region has 12 residues.